These 29 T cell receptor beta chains were sequenced from one sample in a study of OX40 agonist ivuxolimab in advanced cancers. Sequencing was performed with immunoSEQ multiplex PCR; in TCRdb, only in-frame clones are kept and a portion is missing. Here the sample spans about 67,000 clones, approximately 87% being singletons. Sequenced material: CD4+ or CD8+ T cells sorted from blood, taken in a trial of the OX40 agonist ivuxolimab. The receptor source for this set is an adult with an advanced solid tumor such as melanoma, head and neck, liver or kidney cancer.

This clone was recorded once. The chain is built from TRBV25-1 and TRBJ2-3; D gene unclear. This CDR3 is 15 amino acids long. The V and J ends lost 8 bases and 4 bases respectively, with 19 bases between them. In germline, CDR1 is MGHDK, CDR2 SYGVNS. CDR3 nucleotide sequence: TGTGCCAGCCAAGGACCCGGGCCCCGAGCAGATACGCAGTATTTT. This translates into CASQGPGPRADTQYF.

J is TRBJ1-2 and V is TRBV27, with unresolved D. CDR1 and CDR2 (germline): MNHEY, SMNVEV (reference sequence). The length of the CDR3 is 16 residues. The germline V and J ends were trimmed by 3 bases and 0 bases, with 14 bases remaining between them. CDR3 sequence (DNA): TGTGCCAGCAGTTTTACTTGGGCCCGTTCTAACTATGGCTACACCTTC. Translating gives CASSFTWARSNYGYTF.

The chain uses TRBV23-1 and TRBJ1-1; D is ambiguous. TRBV23-1 is known as an ORF, though its function is uncertain. The CDR3 has 16 amino acids. Deletions cut 2 bases from V and 0 bases from J, with 13 bases between. CDR3 in amino acids: CASSQNRNPMNTEAFF. The CDR3 nucleotides are TGCGCCAGCAGTCAAAACAGAAACCCTATGAACACTGAAGCTTTCTTT.

The chain is built from TRBV6-5 and TRBJ1-2, with a weak D call TRBD1 (6 bases). V shed 6 bases and J shed 7 bases, with 15 bases lying between them. Germline V CDR1 and CDR2: MNHEY, SVGAGI. The length of the CDR3 is 13 residues. The CDR3: CASSTRGRGGYTF. CDR3 DNA: TGTGCCAGCAGCACGCGGGGCAGGGGTGGCTACACCTTC.

In regard to this clone: The sample holds other DNA sequences that translate to the same CDR3. The chain has TRBV7-2 and TRBJ2-7; 7 nucleotides align to TRBD1. The germline V gene encodes CDR1 SGHTA and CDR2 FQGNSA. Trimming took 1 base from V and 0 from J; bases not matched to a gene: 3. CDR3 length: 15 amino acids. CDR3 amino acids: CASSLVPGGSYEQYF. CDR3 nucleotide sequence: TGTGCCAGCAGCTTAGTCCCAGGGGGCTCCTACGAGCAGTACTTC.

The chain couples TRBV11-3 to TRBJ2-7, with a possible D match to TRBD2 (5 bases). The CDR3 is 12 residues long. V dropped 2 bases and J dropped 7 bases, with 9 bases sitting between them. From germline, CDR1 is SGHNT and CDR2 YENEEA. The CDR3 here is CASSLKTGEQYF. CDR3 coding DNA: TGTGCCAGCAGCTTAAAGACGGGAGAGCAGTACTTC.

V and J are TRBV2 and TRBJ1-2; D is unresolved. CDR3 length: 13 amino acids. Per the germline V gene, CDR1 is SNHLY and CDR2 is FYNNEI. The ends were cut back, 3 bases at V and 2 bases at J, with 7 bases in the middle. The CDR3 reads CASSDSKNYGYTF. For the CDR3, the DNA is TGTGCCAGCAGTGATTCAAAGAACTATGGCTACACCTTC.

The chain has TRBV5-1 and TRBJ2-2; TRBD2 matches at 15 bases. The length of the CDR3 is 17 residues. Germline lookup yields CDR1 SGHRS and CDR2 YFSETQ. The J segment lost 3 bases and the V segment lost 4 bases, leaving 4 bases of the junction unmatched. The CDR3 loop reads CASSRTSGRVDTGELFF. The DNA of the CDR3 is TGCGCCAGCAGCCGGACTAGCGGGAGGGTGGACACCGGGGAGCTGTTTTTT.

The chain employs TRBV30 and TRBJ1-2, with D maybe TRBD1 (6 bases). The V end lost 4 bases, the J end lost 3 bases, and 24 bases lay between the germline ends. The CDR3 spans 17 residues. Germline V gene data show CDR1 as GTSNPN and CDR2 as SVGIG (reference sequence). The CDR3 nucleotides are TGTGCCTGGAATCCATTAGGTGGGGGGCCGGGGGACTATGGCTACACCTTC. Translating gives CAWNPLGGGPGDYGYTF. Full variable domain (missing parts from reference TRBV30 and TRBJ1-2): SQTIHQWPATLVQPVGSPLSLECTVEGTSNPNLYWYRQAAGRGLQLLFYSVGIGQISSEVPQNLSASRPQDRQFILSSKKLLLSDSGFYLCAWNPLGGGPGDYGYTFGSGTRLTVV.

In its sample, this clone was seen once. The rearrangement joins TRBV30 to TRBJ2-1; D gene uncertain. Germline-derived CDR1 and CDR2 are GTSNPN and SVGIG (reference sequence). There are 13 residues in the CDR3. The V gene lost 4 bases and the J gene lost 4 bases, with 11 bases spanning the gap. CDR3 coding DNA: TGTGCCTGGACCCAAGGGCAGTACAATGAGCAGTTCTTC. Its protein is CAWTQGQYNEQFF.

The V and J genes are TRBV18 and TRBJ1-1; D is perhaps TRBD1 (5 bases). The CDR3 loop spans 15 amino acids. V lost 0 bases, J lost 1 base, and 9 bases lay in between. CDR1 and CDR2 from the germline V gene are KGHSH and LQKENI. The CDR3 sequence is CASSPPAGTNTEAFF. CDR3 in DNA: TGTGCCAGCTCACCACCGGCAGGGACGAACACTGAAGCTTTCTTT.

V usage is TRBV14 and J usage is TRBJ2-5, with D unclear. The germline V and J ends were trimmed by 4 bases and 5 bases, with 11 bases remaining between them. The CDR3 contains 13 residues. Per germline, CDR1 SGHDN and CDR2 FVKESK. The CDR3 here is CASSPQIGETQYF. The CDR3 coding sequence is TGTGCCAGCAGCCCCCAAATCGGGGAGACCCAGTACTTC.

J is TRBJ1-5 and V is TRBV4-1; no clear D gene. Trimming cost V 1 base and J 2 bases, with 15 bases left between them. Germline V gene sequence: CDR1 MGHRA, CDR2 YSYEKL. This CDR3 has 17 amino acids. DNA for the CDR3: TGCGCCAGCAGCCAAGTAGTTGCTGGTTCGGGCAATCAGCCCCAGCATTTT. Protein product: CASSQVVAGSGNQPQHF.

The chain carries TRBV2 and TRBJ1-1; D unclear. The CDR3 loop spans 15 amino acids. Trimming removed 3 bases from V and 0 bases from J, with 11 bases in between. Germline V lookup: CDR1 SNHLY, CDR2 FYNNEI. CDR3 in amino acids: CASSDLPQLNTEAFF. DNA of the CDR3: TGTGCCAGCAGTGATTTGCCCCAACTGAACACTGAAGCTTTCTTT. The full variable domain, with the rest looked up from reference TRBV2 and TRBJ1-1, is EPEVTQTPSHQVTQMGQEVILRCVPISNHLYFYWYRQILGQKVEFLVSFYNNEISEKSEIFDDQFSVERPDGSNFTLKIRSTKLEDSAMYFCASSDLPQLNTEAFFGQGTRLTVV.

This clone has only a few counts. The chain uses TRBV6-4 and TRBJ1-1, with D tentatively TRBD1 (5 bases). The germline V and J ends were trimmed by 4 bases and 2 bases, with 17 bases remaining between them. CDR1 MRHNA and CDR2 SNTAGT come from the germline V gene. The length of the CDR3 is 16 residues. DNA of the CDR3: TGTGCCAGCAGTGTCCTGAGGACATCATTAAACACTGAAGCTTTCTTT. Encoded protein: CASSVLRTSLNTEAFF.

This clone was observed a few times. CDR3: CASKVGGRSEQFF. The CDR3 region has the DNA TGTGCCAGCAAGGTGGGGGGGAGGAGTGAGCAGTTCTTC. The rearrangement uses TRBV11-2 and TRBJ2-1; 7 bases agree with TRBD2. V shed 7 bases and J 9 bases; nucleotides not matched to a gene: 9. Germline loops: CDR1 SGHAT, CDR2 FQNNGV. The CDR3 is 13 residues long.

This chain joins TRBV30 and TRBJ1-1, with D possibly TRBD1 on 6 matching bases. Trimming cost V 1 base and J 5 bases, with 11 bases left between them. The germline gives CDR1 GTSNPN, CDR2 SVGIG (reference sequence). This CDR3 is 13 amino acids long. CDR3 amino acids: CAWSERGETEAFF. CDR3 bases: TGTGCCTGGAGTGAGAGGGGGGAGACTGAAGCTTTCTTT.

This sequence joins TRBV11-2 and TRBJ2-1; D is undetermined. V was shortened by 2 bases and J by 4 bases, with 6 bases between the two germline ends. Germline V gene data show CDR1 as SGHAT and CDR2 as FQNNGV. CDR3 length equals 13 residues. DNA of the CDR3: TGTGCCAGCAGCTTACCACTTTACAATGAGCAGTTCTTC. It yields the protein CASSLPLYNEQFF.

For the CDR3, the DNA is TGTGCCAGTAGTATTCCCCTCCCGAACAAAAACATTCAGTACTTC. Its translation is CASSIPLPNKNIQYF. This chain uses TRBV19 with TRBJ2-4; D unresolved. The germline V and J ends were trimmed by 3 bases and 3 bases, with 12 bases remaining between them. The CDR3 is 15 residues long. CDR1 and CDR2 (germline): LNHDA, SQIVND (reference sequence).

CDR3: CASSQDRGARGTQYF. The CDR3 coding sequence is TGTGCCAGCAGCCAAGATCGCGGGGCGCGGGGTACGCAGTATTTT. V usage is TRBV4-2 and J usage is TRBJ2-3, with a tentative D call TRBD2 (6 bases). This CDR3 spans 15 amino acids. Germline CDR1 and CDR2: LGHNA and YNFKEQ. V gave up 0 bases and J gave up 8 bases, with 15 bases separating them.

The chain links TRBV19 to TRBJ2-1, with 9 bases matching TRBD2. The CDR3 length is 13 residues. Germline V gene data show CDR1 as LNHDA and CDR2 as SQIVND (reference sequence). V lost 8 bases to trimming and J lost 5 bases; unmatched junction nucleotides: 4. CDR3 in DNA: TGTGCCAGTCGGGCTAGCGGGGACAATGAGCAGTTCTTC. Residues: CASRASGDNEQFF.

The CDR3 sequence: CASSLSAGELFF. The CDR3 DNA follows: TGTGCCAGCAGCTTGTCGGCCGGGGAGCTGTTTTTT. The chain links TRBV7-7 to TRBJ2-2; D gene uncertain. The CDR3 is 12 residues long. The ends were cut back, 3 bases at V and 6 bases at J, with 5 bases in the middle. Germline V gene sequence: CDR1 SSHAT, CDR2 FNYEAQ (reference sequence).

The rearrangement uses TRBV5-4 and TRBJ1-4; 7 nucleotides agree with TRBD1. Per the germline V gene, CDR1 is SGHNT and CDR2 is YYREEE (reference sequence). The junction had 4 bases not matched to a gene; V was cut back by 4 bases and J by 4 bases. The CDR3 loop spans 14 amino acids. CDR3 sequence reads: CASSPGQNNEKLFF. For the CDR3, the DNA is TGTGCCAGCAGCCCGGGACAGAATAATGAAAAACTGTTTTTT.

This chain uses TRBV19 with TRBJ2-7; the match to TRBD1 covers 8 bases. Per germline, CDR1 LNHDA and CDR2 SQIVND (reference sequence). Trimming cost V 5 bases and J 7 bases; bases outside gene matches: 10. This CDR3 spans 14 amino acids. In DNA form, the CDR3 reads TGTGCCAGTAGTGAGGAGACAGGGGACCGGGAGCAGTACTTC. Amino acids: CASSEETGDREQYF.

The rearrangement uses TRBV18 and TRBJ2-2, with D maybe TRBD2 (6 bases). This CDR3 comprises 16 residues. Germline V gene sequence: CDR1 KGHSH, CDR2 LQKENI. The V end was cut by 0 bases, the J end by 0 bases, with 8 bases between. CDR3 sequence: CASSPPVAANTGELFF. CDR3 in DNA: TGTGCCAGCTCACCACCGGTAGCGGCGAACACCGGGGAGCTGTTTTTT.

V gene TRBV5-1 combines with J gene TRBJ1-3; no clear D. The germline gives CDR1 SGHRS, CDR2 YFSETQ. V lost 7 bases to trimming and J lost 2 bases, with 10 bases between them. The CDR3 is made up of 13 amino acids. The CDR3 DNA follows: TGCGCCAGCGGGATACGGGCTGGAAACACCATATATTTT. Translation: CASGIRAGNTIYF. The complete variable domain, with remaining parts taken from reference TRBV5-1 and TRBJ1-3, reads KAGVTQTPRYLIKTRGQQVTLSCSPISGHRSVSWYQQTPGQGLQFLFEYFSETQRNKGNFPGRFSGRQFSNSRSEMNVSTLELGDSALYLCASGIRAGNTIYFGEGSWLTVV.

The rearrangement links TRBV10-3 to TRBJ2-5; 9 bases are a match to TRBD2. The V gene's germline CDR1 is ENHRY and CDR2 SYGVKD. The CDR3 loop spans 14 amino acids. Trimming took 5 bases from V and 3 from J; bases not matched to a gene: 4. The DNA of the CDR3 is TGTGCCATCAGTAGACTAGCGGAGGAAGAGACCCAGTACTTC. Protein sequence: CAISRLAEEETQYF.

The rearrangement uses TRBV28 and TRBJ2-3; D assignment may be TRBD1 or TRBD2 (5 bases each). This CDR3 comprises 18 residues. CDR1 is MDHEN, CDR2 SYDVKM, per germline. V dropped 11 bases and J dropped 1 base, with 28 bases sitting between them. CDR3 nucleotide sequence: TGTGCCTGCCGGTGGGGCAGATTAGCTGTGGGGGGCACAGATACGCAGTATTTT. Translating gives CACRWGRLAVGGTDTQYF.

The chain has TRBV19 and TRBJ1-1; tentatively, D is TRBD1 (5 bases). Trimming shortened V by 7 bases and J by 0 bases, and 9 bases separated the two germline ends. The CDR3 is 13 residues long. In germline, CDR1 is LNHDA, CDR2 SQIVND (reference sequence). CDR3 residues: CASKRQMNTEAFF. Here the CDR3 DNA reads TGTGCCAGTAAGAGACAGATGAACACTGAAGCTTTCTTT. Together with reference TRBV19 and TRBJ1-1, the CDR3 gives the full variable domain: DGGITQSPKYLFRKEGQNVTLSCEQNLNHDAMYWYRQDPGQGLRLIYYSQIVNDFQKGDIAEGYSVSREKKESFPLTVTSAQKNPTAFYLCASKRQMNTEAFFGQGTRLTVV.